This T cell receptor beta chain was recovered during a study of T-cell reconstitution after alpha-beta-depleted transplantation in children. Study-wide findings and caveats: The main origin of T-cell counts and diversity one year after transplant was newly produced T cells. Expanded clones from the graft, numbering several hundred, reportedly supplied alpha-beta T cells about two months after transplant. After transplant, high TCRbeta diversity at day 60 in some patients arose from surviving recipient T cells and thymic progenitors.

Worth noting for this clonotype: Its cognate antigen is unknown.

CDR1 and CDR2 (germline): SNHLY, FYNNEI. The CDR3 consists of 12 residues. Preparation of the TCRbeta library involved a method that used unique molecular identifiers. TCRdb recomputed calls from the PCR reads with MiXCR, one row per CDR3 protein. The sample has some 830,000 distinct CDR3 sequences; 15% to 20% are singletons. The chain has TRBV2 and TRBJ1-2; no reliable D call. The sample was PBMCs, mostly from graft donor cells, taken 360 days after TCRalphabeta/CD19-depleted stem cell transplant. The clonotype was recovered from a male patient aged 10 to 17 who had a stem cell transplant for acute lymphoblastic leukemia, so the T cells may come from the graft donor. The CDR3 DNA sequence: TGTGCTCGACCCCCGGGAGACTATGGCTACACCTTC. Its protein is CARPPGDYGYTF.